The entry that follows covers one TCR beta chain sequence. The data were taken from a study of blood T cell repertoires in COVID-19. Measured with immunoSEQ multiplex PCR; TCRdb has only the in-frame clones, and not every one. Of tens of thousands of clones listed, roughly 88% are singletons. Trimming pared 0 bases from V and 0 bases from J, leaving 8 bases between. The CDR3 has 15 amino acids. The germline gives CDR1 LGHNA, CDR2 YSLEER. Sequenced: peripheral blood. The chain couples TRBV4-3 to TRBJ1-1; D perhaps matches TRBD1 (6 bases). This clonotype was obtained from a man in his 70s with acute or convalescent COVID-19. The CDR3 DNA reads TGCGCCAGCAGCCAAGATGGACAGCTGAACACTGAAGCTTTCTTT. Its protein is CASSQDGQLNTEAFF.